This T cell receptor (beta chain) was profiled in a study of beta chain features in type 1 diabetes. General study points: All four CD4+ subsets from Type 1 diabetes patients carried moderately but significantly shorter TCRB CDR3s. In the patient group, naive, central memory and Treg TCRB repertoires seemed more alike than in the healthy donor group.

The sample holds a few counts of this clone. Its antigen is currently unknown. The CDR3 has 15 residues. With 5 bases clipped from V and 4 bases from J, the junction kept 7 bases outside the gene matches. Germline CDR1 ENHRY, CDR2 SYGVKD. TCRB transcripts that were expressed got sequenced, as all of the isolated RNA had been reverse transcribed. Produced via immunoSEQ multiplex PCR; TCRdb's table is partial and in-frame only. In the table there are about 5,700 clones, roughly 79% of which are singletons. The clonotype was recovered from a man aged 18 to 29 in good health. Material: Tregs from blood. The chain uses TRBV10-3 and TRBJ2-5, with TRBD2 identical over 10 bases. CDR3 bases: TGTGCCATCAGTACGCCTAGCGGGGGCCGAGAGACCCAGTACTTC. This encodes CAISTPSGGRETQYF.